The present T cell receptor beta chain was sequenced within a study of blood T cell repertoires in COVID-19. Study in general: Both acute and convalescent COVID-19 samples were obtained from the United States, Italy and Spain. The cDNA or gDNA used as material had been derived from T cells, B-cell-depleted T cells, or PBMCs.

Authors' data handling: From reference gene primer amplification, estimates of nucleated cell counts were derived. The protocol was immunoSEQ multiplex PCR, while the TCRdb copy is restricted to in-frame clones and leaves out a portion. Clone size and V and J calls were adopted from that table, with D and trimming inferred from the DNA. The data show some 71,000 clones, with about nine tenths seen just once and about 5.1% held by the top ten. Germline assignment: CDR1 SQVTM and CDR2 ANQGSEA. V dropped 4 bases and J dropped 6 bases, with 13 bases sitting between them. The CDR3 length is 13 residues. The chain couples TRBV29-1 to TRBJ2-4; possible D gene TRBD2, 5 bases. The receptor comes from a woman aged 18-29 years with acute or convalescent COVID-19. Source material: peripheral blood. CDR3 bases: TGCAGCGTTGTCGGAGGTAATCGAAACATTCAGTACTTC. The encoded protein is CSVVGGNRNIQYF.